This T cell receptor beta chain was sequenced for a study of OX40 agonist ivuxolimab in advanced cancers. About the research overall: Ivuxolimab, an antibody that agonizes OX40 (CD134), was administered to the patients. The eligibility criteria allowed prior anti-PD-1, anti-PD-L1 or anti-CTLA-4 therapy, and around 38% had some.

Autoimmune disease history or systemic immunosuppression meant exclusion. Some clones are missing from TCRdb's copy, which holds only in-frame ones; the method was immunoSEQ multiplex PCR. Of tens of thousands of clones listed, more than 80% were seen once; the top ten hold 14%. V was clipped by 3 bases and J by 8 bases; unmatched bases: 12. The CDR3 spans 16 residues. Germline CDR1 reads SGHAT; CDR2 reads FQNNGV. The sample consisted of CD4+ or CD8+ T cells sorted from blood, taken in a trial of the OX40 agonist ivuxolimab. This TCR derives from an adult with an advanced solid tumor such as melanoma, head and neck, liver or kidney cancer. The V gene is TRBV11-2, the J gene TRBJ1-4; 7 bases align to TRBD1. The CDR3 spells CASSLTGLSLKEKLFF. The CDR3 DNA reads TGTGCCAGCAGCTTGACAGGGCTTTCTCTAAAAGAAAAACTGTTTTTT.